This T cell receptor (beta chain) is from a study of CD8 T cells in Susac syndrome. V lost 3 bases to trimming and J lost 0 bases, with 10 bases between them. The CDR3 consists of 14 residues. Germline-derived CDR1 and CDR2 are GTSNPN and SVGIG (reference sequence). The multiple sclerosis controls consisted of treatment-naive patients with relapsing-remitting disease, either stable or active. An amount of RNA that ranged from about 0.45 to 1 ug was reverse transcribed with random hexamers. By means of immunoSEQ multiplex PCR, TCR beta CDR3 spanning 54 Vbeta and 13 Jbeta underwent amplification. One entry per CDR3 protein results from TCRdb running MiXCR on the immunoSEQ multiplex PCR reads. The profile covers under 350,000 distinct CDR3 sequences, with around 92% appearing a single time and roughly 0.064% taken by the ten largest.

Sequenced: CD4+ T cells from PBMCs. The chain uses TRBV30 and TRBJ2-3; D unresolved. The TCR originated in a human donor with multiple sclerosis. Here the CDR3 reads CAWSFPRSTDTQYF. The CDR3 coding sequence is TGTGCCTGGAGCTTCCCGCGGAGCACAGATACGCAGTATTTT.